What follows are 14 T cell receptor beta chains derived from one specimen sequenced in a study of molecular identifiers for immune sequencing clone quantification (dated by TCRdb to 2016 to 2018). Library construction relied on PCR. The sequencer was a NextSeq 500. TCRdb trimmed the raw reads at Q25, called clones with MiXCR and kept productive beta chains. Each CDR3 protein gets just one entry, which takes the most common genes and DNA from the rows behind it. Present in this sample are about 320,000 distinct CDR3 sequences, under 25% of which were seen just once. Of the sample, about 0.73% is held by the ten largest clones. Specimen: naive CD8+ T cells from blood, with Jurkat cell RNA spiked in. Explained via the paper, the cell subset or site label denotes: FACS-sorted CD8+CD4-CCR7+CD45RA+ naive T cells. The receptors originated from a human donor in good health. Some libraries in this study had Jurkat cell RNA spiked in.

The sample holds a few counts of this clonotype. The genes are TRBV20-1 and TRBJ2-7; maybe TRBD2 (5 bases). CDR3 length: 13 amino acids. From germline, CDR1 is DFQATT and CDR2 SNEGSKA (reference sequence). The ends were cut back, 6 bases at V and 0 bases at J, with 12 bases in the middle. The DNA of the CDR3 is TGCAGTGCGAGGGATCCGCTCTCCTACGAGCAGTACTTC. Its protein product is CSARDPLSYEQYF.

This clonotype showed up just a few times. The rearrangement joins TRBV4-3 to TRBJ1-1, with a weak D call TRBD1 (6 bases). The CDR3 has 18 amino acids. CDR1 and CDR2 from the germline V gene are LGHNA and YSLEER. V lost 3 bases and J 0 bases, leaving 20 bases between the germline ends. CDR3 sequence: CASSQLYPTGNLNTEAFF. CDR3 coding DNA: TGCGCCAGCAGCCAGCTCTACCCCACAGGGAACTTGAACACTGAAGCTTTCTTT.

Comment on this clonotype: This sequence may be a read error, since a much larger clone differs from it by one base. The J gene is TRBJ2-2, the V gene TRBV20-1; D might be TRBD2 (6 bases). The CDR3 is 14 residues long. CDR1 and CDR2 (germline): DFQATT, SNEGSKA (reference sequence). CDR3 bases: TGCAGTGCCTACAGTACAGAGAACACCGGGGGGCTGTTTTTT. It specifies CSAYSTENTGGLFF.

At least ten counts were recorded for this clonotype. The chain carries TRBV20-1 and TRBJ1-5; 8 nucleotides match TRBD1. Per germline, CDR1 DFQATT and CDR2 SNEGSKA (reference sequence). The ends lost 1 base at V and 0 bases at J; junction bases unmatched: 5. This CDR3 region has 16 residues. The CDR3 spells CSARGDRGISNQPQHF. The CDR3 nucleotides read TGCAGTGCTAGAGGTGACAGGGGTATTAGCAATCAGCCCCAGCATTTT.

This clonotype was recorded at least ten times. J is TRBJ2-7 and V is TRBV27; D is unresolved. The CDR3 covers 12 residues. In germline, CDR1 is MNHEY, CDR2 SMNVEV (reference sequence). The V and J ends lost 2 bases and 5 bases respectively, with 7 bases between them. Here the CDR3 DNA reads TGTGCCAGCAGTTTACTGGGCAACGAGCAGTACTTC. This sequence encodes CASSLLGNEQYF.

This clonotype appeared many times. This chain links TRBV29-1 with TRBJ2-5, with 8 bases matching TRBD1. Trimming took 0 bases from V and 5 from J; bases not matched to a gene: 5. The CDR3 spans 14 residues. Germline values: CDR1 SQVTM, CDR2 ANQGSEA. The CDR3 protein is CSVEEDRAGETQYF. CDR3 nucleotides: TGCAGCGTTGAAGAGGACAGGGCAGGGGAGACCCAGTACTTC. The whole variable domain, filled in from reference TRBV29-1 and TRBJ2-5, reads SAVISQKPSRDICQRGTSLTIQCQVDSQVTMMFWYRQQPGQSLTLIATANQGSEATYESGFVIDKFPISRPNLTFSTLTVSNMSPEDSSIYLCSVEEDRAGETQYFGPGTRLLVL.

This clonotype has just one count. Sequence at one end of the junction differs from germline and may be a read error. V usage is TRBV27 and J usage is TRBJ2-7, with 9 bases that match TRBD2. Per germline, CDR1 MNHEY and CDR2 SMNVEV (reference sequence). This CDR3 is built from 14 residues. CDR3 in DNA: TGTACCAGCAGTTCGGGACTAGCTGACTACGAGCAGTACTTC. Translating it yields CTSSSGLADYEQYF.

This clonotype came up many times. The V and J genes are TRBV4-1 and TRBJ2-3; 7 bases fit TRBD1. The CDR3 runs to 14 residues. Germline assignment: CDR1 MGHRA and CDR2 YSYEKL. The V segment lost 4 bases and the J segment 10 bases; nucleotides outside the gene matches: 11. CDR3 nucleotide sequence: TGCGCCAGCAGCCCGGACGTCCAGGGGGTGCCGCAGTATTTT. Amino acid sequence: CASSPDVQGVPQYF.

This clonotype has ten or more counts. The V call is TRBV29-1, the J call TRBJ2-1; 11 positions match TRBD2. The CDR3 consists of 14 residues. Germline CDR1 and CDR2: SQVTM and ANQGSEA. J lost 8 bases, V lost 6 bases, and 9 bases had no gene match. The CDR3, as DNA: TGCAGCGTCACACTAGCGGGAGAGCCGTATGAGCAGTTCTTC. It translates to CSVTLAGEPYEQFF.

Worth noting for this clonotype: It may be a read error: a sequence one base away is much more abundant. The rearrangement joins TRBV5-3 to TRBJ2-7, with 9 bases fitting TRBD2. Being an ORF, TRBV5-3 has a function that is uncertain. The CDR3 covers 14 residues. The V and J ends lost 8 bases and 4 bases, in that order; junction bases with no gene match: 10. The CDR3 region has the DNA TGTGCCAGCAGCACCGGGACTAGCTGTTACGAGCAGTACTTC. Its protein product is CASSTGTSCYEQYF.

Note on this clonotype: This sequence may be a read error, since a much larger clone differs from it by one base. In nucleotides, the CDR3 is TGTGCCAGCAGCTCCTCCGGCGGCAATCCGCCCCAGCATTTT. Encoded protein: CASSSSGGNPPQHF. The rearrangement joins TRBV7-9 to TRBJ1-5, with D hard to call. CDR3 length: 14 residues. The germline gives CDR1 SEHNR, CDR2 FQNEAQ (reference sequence). The variable domain in full, with the rest retrieved from reference TRBV7-9 and TRBJ1-5, is DTGVSQNPRHKITKRGQNVTFRCDPISEHNRLYWYRQTLGQGPEFLTYFQNEAQLEKSRLLSDRFSAERPKGSFSTLEIQRTEQGDSAMYLCASSSSGGNPPQHFGDGTRLSIL.

This clonotype has a handful of counts. V gene TRBV6-5 combines with J gene TRBJ2-7; TRBD1 agrees at 9 bases. The CDR3 loop spans 16 amino acids. J was trimmed by 4 bases and V by 6 bases; bases with no gene match: 13. CDR1 is MNHEY, CDR2 SVGAGI, per germline. CDR3 loop: CASRPGQGKVRYEQYF. DNA for the CDR3: TGTGCCAGCAGACCCGGACAGGGGAAAGTACGGTACGAGCAGTACTTC.

This clonotype has at least ten counts. The V gene is TRBV20-1, the J gene TRBJ2-3, with 13 bases that match TRBD2. The junction had 9 bases not matched to a gene; V was cut back by 3 bases and J by 3 bases. CDR1 and CDR2 from the germline V gene are DFQATT and SNEGSKA (reference sequence). CDR3 length equals 17 residues. CDR3 loop: CSASWIPGLAGTDTQYF. CDR3 bases: TGCAGTGCTAGCTGGATCCCGGGACTAGCGGGAACAGATACGCAGTATTTT.

About this clonotype: It may be a read error: a sequence one base away is much more abundant. The chain combines TRBV29-1 with TRBJ1-2; TRBD1 aligns across 12 bases. CDR1 is SQVTM and CDR2 is ANQGSEA in the germline V gene. This CDR3 spans 13 amino acids. The CDR3, as DNA: TGCAGCGTGCCGGGACAGGGGGCGAATGGCTCCACCTTC. Protein: CSVPGQGANGSTF. The full variable domain, its missing parts supplied by reference TRBV29-1 and TRBJ1-2, is SAVISQKPSRDICQRGTSLTIQCQVDSQVTMMFWYRQQPGQSLTLIATANQGSEATYESGFVIDKFPISRPNLTFSTLTVSNMSPEDSSIYLCSVPGQGANGSTFGSGTRLTVV.